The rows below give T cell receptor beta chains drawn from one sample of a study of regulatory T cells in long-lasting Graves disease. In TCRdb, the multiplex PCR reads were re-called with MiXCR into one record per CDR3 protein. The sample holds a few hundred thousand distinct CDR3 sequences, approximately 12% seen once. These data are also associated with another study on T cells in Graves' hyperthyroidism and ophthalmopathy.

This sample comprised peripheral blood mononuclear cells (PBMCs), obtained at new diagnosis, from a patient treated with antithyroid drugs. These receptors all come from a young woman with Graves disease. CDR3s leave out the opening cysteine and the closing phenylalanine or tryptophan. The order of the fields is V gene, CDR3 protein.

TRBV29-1,SVGRRTEIYEQY
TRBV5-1,ASSLAETPSRGY
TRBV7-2,ASSRTSGGKETQY
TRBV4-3,ASSQVWWGLAGGSSGANVLT
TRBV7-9,ASSLGDRPWGTEAF
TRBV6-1,ASSERPDSGYGYT
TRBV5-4,ASSSSTGPHQQNSPLH
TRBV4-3,AGSQDAYTEAF
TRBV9,ASSAPVSSEKLF
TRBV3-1,ASSQRPGTPRNEQF
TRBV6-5,ASSYQGGYGYT